This T cell receptor (beta chain) was obtained from a study of ipilimumab plus nivolumab after autologous stem cell transplantation. About the study: The myeloma cohort included high-risk transplant-naive patients and patients relapsing within 3 years of a first autologous transplant.

The CDR3 is 14 residues long. V lost 3 bases, J lost 4 bases, and 7 bases stayed unmatched. The germline gives CDR1 SQVTM, CDR2 ANQGSEA. Patients received nivolumab 3 mg/kg at weeks 1, 4, 7, 10, then fortnightly to week 26. Profiling relied on immunoSEQ multiplex PCR, and the TCRdb table lists in-frame clones only, not all of them. The sample has roughly 40,000 clones, nearly 95% seen once. The sample here was PBMCs, taken in a trial of ipilimumab plus nivolumab as post-transplant consolidation. The gene calls are TRBV29-1 and TRBJ2-3; TRBD2 agrees at 7 bases. The source is a male donor with multiple myeloma. This chain's CDR3 is CSVDLAGVADTQYF. CDR3 DNA: TGCAGCGTTGACCTGGCGGGAGTGGCAGATACGCAGTATTTT.